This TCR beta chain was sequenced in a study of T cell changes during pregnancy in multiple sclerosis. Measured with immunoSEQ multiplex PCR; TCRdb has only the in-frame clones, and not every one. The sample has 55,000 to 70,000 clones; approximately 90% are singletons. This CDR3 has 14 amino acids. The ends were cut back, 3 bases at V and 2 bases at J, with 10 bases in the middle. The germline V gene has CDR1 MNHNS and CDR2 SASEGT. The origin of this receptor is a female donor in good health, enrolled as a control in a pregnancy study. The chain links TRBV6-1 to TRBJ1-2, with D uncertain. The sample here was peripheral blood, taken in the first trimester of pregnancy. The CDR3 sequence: CASSDRSANYGYTF. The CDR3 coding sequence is TGTGCCAGCAGTGACAGGTCGGCCAACTATGGCTACACCTTC.